The rows below give T cell receptor beta chains drawn from one sample of a study of T cells of healthy individuals. TCRdb recomputed calls from the 5' RACE reads with MiXCR, one row per CDR3 protein. The repertoire holds some 69,000 distinct CDR3 sequences, with around 15% as singletons. Every receptor here comes from a human donor in good health. Both conserved end residues are part of each CDR3. D genes are given only for firm matches. Part of the rows lack a size; the others show once, few, many or a class for expanded clones.

>.|.|TRBJ1-5|TRBV5-1
CASSLGAGSNQPQHF
TGTGCCAGCAGCTTGGGGGCTGGGAGCAATCAGCCCCAGCATTTT
>.|many|TRBJ1-1|TRBV4-1
CASRQLTQANTEAFF
TGCGCCAGCAGACAACTAACACAGGCGAACACTGAAGCTTTCTTT
>TRBD2|once|TRBJ2-5|TRBV20-1
CSARPTSGKETQYF
TGCAGTGCTAGACCGACTAGCGGGAAAGAGACCCAGTACTTC
>.|.|TRBJ2-3|TRBV7-9
CASSVRQLGTDTQYF
TGTGCCAGCAGCGTGCGACAGCTTGGCACAGATACGCAGTATTTT
>.|many|TRBJ1-5|TRBV6-1
CASEGQPQHF
TGTGCCAGTGAGGGTCAGCCCCAGCATTTT
>TRBD2|many|TRBJ2-3|TRBV9
CASSVAGGGGATDTQYF
TGTGCCAGCAGCGTAGCTGGCGGGGGGGGGGCGACAGATACGCAGTATTTT
>.|.|TRBJ2-2|TRBV30
CAWSRLLPSRYTGELFF
TGTGCCTGGAGCCGCCTACTGCCCAGTAGGTACACCGGGGAGCTGTTTTTT
>.|many|TRBJ2-1|TRBV20-1
CSAILEGLSSYNEQFF
TGCAGTGCTATTTTAGAGGGACTGAGCTCCTACAATGAGCAGTTCTTC
>TRBD1|.|TRBJ2-7|TRBV12-3/TRBV12-4
CASSRQGMGEQYF
TGTGCCAGCAGTCGACAGGGGATGGGCGAGCAGTACTTC
>TRBD1|many|TRBJ1-1|TRBV7-6
CASSSPDRDTEAFF
TGTGCCAGCAGCTCGCCGGACAGGGACACTGAAGCTTTCTTT
>.|many|TRBJ2-6|TRBV19
CASSPRGVGANVLTF
TGTGCCAGTAGCCCCCGGGGAGTTGGGGCCAACGTCCTGACTTTC
>.|few|TRBJ1-5|TRBV28
CASSSGSAPQHF
TGTGCCAGCAGTTCAGGGTCCGCGCCCCAGCATTTT
>TRBD1|many|TRBJ2-7|TRBV7-9
CASSLGGRAGGHEQYF
TGTGCCAGCAGCTTAGGGGGACGGGCAGGGGGCCACGAGCAGTACTTC
>.|.|TRBJ2-1|TRBV24-1
CATSDPPSNEQFF
TGTGCCACCAGTGACCCCCCCAGCAATGAGCAGTTCTTC
>.|.|TRBJ2-4|TRBV28
CASSLMPYIQYF
TGTGCCAGCAGTTTAATGCCCTACATTCAGTACTTC
>TRBD1|many|TRBJ1-2|TRBV20-1
CSASRGVYGYTF
TGCAGTGCTAGCAGGGGGGTCTATGGCTACACCTTC
>.|few|TRBJ1-5|TRBV6-6
CASSYSAGGNQPQHF
TGTGCCAGCAGTTACTCGGCAGGGGGCAATCAGCCCCAGCATTTT
>TRBD2|.|TRBJ2-3|TRBV4-3
CASSQALAGEADTQYF
TGCGCCAGCAGCCAAGCCCTAGCGGGAGAAGCAGATACGCAGTATTTT
>.|few|TRBJ1-1|TRBV7-2
CASSIRQVPNTEAFF
TGTGCCAGCAGCATCCGACAGGTCCCGAACACTGAAGCTTTCTTT
>TRBD1|medium-sized|TRBJ2-1|TRBV28
CASSLWDRGNEQFF
TGTGCCAGCAGTTTATGGGACAGGGGCAATGAGCAGTTCTTC
>.|many|TRBJ2-7|TRBV4-2
CASSPPSAYEQYF
TGTGCCAGCAGCCCCCCTTCCGCCTACGAGCAGTACTTC
>TRBD2|many|TRBJ2-3|TRBV27
CATESGDIPDTQYF
TGTGCCACCGAAAGCGGGGATATACCAGATACGCAGTATTTT
>TRBD2|many|TRBJ2-1|TRBV7-9
CASSFTGGHLKFF
TGTGCCAGCAGCTTCACGGGAGGGCATTTGAAGTTCTTC
>TRBD2|many|TRBJ2-5|TRBV5-1
CASYLAGEKTQYF
TGCGCCAGCTACCTAGCGGGAGAAAAGACCCAGTACTTC
>.|many|TRBJ2-5|TRBV7-9
CASSRNFRAGQETQYF
TGTGCCAGCAGCCGTAACTTTAGAGCGGGCCAAGAGACCCAGTACTTC
>TRBD1|few|TRBJ2-7|TRBV10-3
CAISARQGTPYTTYEQYF
TGTGCCATCAGTGCCCGACAGGGGACCCCTTATACTACCTACGAGCAGTACTTC
>.|.|TRBJ1-6|TRBV6-5
CASSPTQGSPLHF
TGTGCCAGCAGTCCAACCCAGGGTTCACCCCTCCACTTT
>.|.|TRBJ2-5|TRBV4-1
CASSQDSLTQYF
TGCGCCAGCAGCCAAGATAGCCTGACCCAGTACTTC
>TRBD2|many|TRBJ2-7|TRBV4-1
CASSRLGLVPTYEQYF
TGCGCCAGCAGCCGCCTCGGACTAGTCCCTACCTACGAGCAGTACTTC
>TRBD2|many|TRBJ2-5|TRBV6-4
CASSRTRTETQYF
TGTGCCAGCAGTAGGACTAGGACAGAGACCCAGTACTTC
>TRBD2|.|TRBJ2-7|TRBV12-3/TRBV12-4
CASSFGGARYEQYF
TGTGCCAGCAGTTTCGGGGGGGCAAGGTACGAGCAGTACTTC
>TRBD2|few|TRBJ2-3|TRBV6-2/TRBV6-3
CASSPAGVSTDTQYF
TGTGCCAGCAGCCCCGCGGGGGTTAGCACAGATACGCAGTATTTT
>.|many|TRBJ2-3|TRBV20-1
CSARGSPAEGPQYF
TGCAGTGCTAGAGGATCCCCGGCTGAGGGTCCGCAGTATTTT
>TRBD1|many|TRBJ2-1|TRBV7-9
CASSPRRDRDEQFF
TGTGCCAGCAGCCCTAGGCGGGACAGGGACGAGCAGTTCTTC
>TRBD1|.|TRBJ2-5|TRBV5-4
CASSLEDRVLGTQYF
TGTGCCAGCAGCTTGGAGGACAGGGTCTTAGGGACCCAGTACTTC
>.|many|TRBJ2-1|TRBV20-1
CSASGSSYNEQFF
TGCAGTGCTAGCGGTAGCTCCTACAATGAGCAGTTCTTC
>.|.|TRBJ1-2|TRBV28
CASSQGQIYGYTF
TGTGCCTCCAGCCAGGGACAAATCTATGGCTACACCTTC
>TRBD1|.|TRBJ2-7|TRBV5-4
CASNRGAYEQYF
TGTGCCAGTAACAGGGGCGCCTACGAGCAGTACTTC
>.|many|TRBJ2-3|TRBV18
CASSPQSFTDTQYF
TGTGCCAGCTCACCACAGAGTTTCACAGATACGCAGTATTTT
>TRBD1|.|TRBJ2-2|TRBV4-3
CASSHHGTGVTGELFF
TGCGCCAGCAGCCATCATGGGACAGGGGTAACCGGGGAGCTGTTTTTT
>.|.|TRBJ2-7|TRBV5-1
CASSLDRGASEQYF
TGTGCCAGCAGCTTAGATCGGGGGGCGAGCGAGCAGTACTTC
>.|many|TRBJ1-2|TRBV5-1
CASSLGGETRNGYTF
TGCGCCAGCAGCTTGGGAGGTGAGACAAGAAATGGCTACACCTTC
>TRBD2|once|TRBJ2-7|TRBV20-1
CSAGEAAAGVYEQYF
TGCAGTGCTGGGGAGGCGGCAGCGGGAGTCTACGAGCAGTACTTC
>TRBD1|.|TRBJ1-5|TRBV6-6
CASSRPQGASGNQPQHF
TGTGCCAGCAGTCGTCCACAGGGGGCGTCCGGCAATCAGCCCCAGCATTTT
>TRBD2|medium-sized|TRBJ2-1|TRBV2
CASSEARGGEQFF
TGTGCCAGCAGTGAAGCGCGGGGGGGTGAGCAGTTCTTC
>.|many|TRBJ2-3|TRBV6-5
CASSYSIEISDTQYF
TGTGCCAGCAGTTACTCGATTGAAATTTCAGATACGCAGTATTTT
>TRBD1|many|TRBJ1-4|TRBV7-8
CASSRGQGERYEKLFF
TGTGCCAGCAGCAGAGGACAGGGGGAGCGATATGAAAAACTGTTTTTT
>TRBD2|many|TRBJ2-7|TRBV20-1
CSARPAGGRYEQYF
TGCAGTGCTAGACCAGCGGGGGGAAGGTACGAGCAGTACTTC
>.|medium-sized|TRBJ2-3|TRBV28
CASSPQGRRTDTQYF
TGTGCCAGCAGTCCTCAGGGAAGGAGAACAGATACGCAGTATTTT